These T cell receptor beta chains were read from a single sample in a study of cytomegalovirus exposure and HLA in healthy donors. Clones were read by immunoSEQ multiplex PCR, and TCRdb kept only the in-frame ones, dropping some. The sample lists roughly 200,000 clones, 70% seen once, with about 3% in the top ten. Material: PBMCs. The receptors come from a man in his forties in good health and CMV-seropositive. Both conserved end residues are part of each CDR3.

v_call cdr3_aa
TRBV5-1 CASSTGGQGYTF
TRBV18 CASSPTGWRETQYF
TRBV5-4 CASSRDRALYEQYF
TRBV2 CASSSSSYEQYF
TRBV6-6 CASAAVANTEAFF
TRBV5-4 CASSPSVDAPLHF
TRBV27 CASSSTGGQNKAFF
TRBV7-3 CASSLGTGGISPLHF
TRBV5-1 CASSLESKEVDEQYF
TRBV9 CASSPRLSPGGGRELFF
TRBV28 CASSAGYHGYTF
TRBV5-6 CASSLGGQGITEAFF
TRBV7-8 CASRIGGRSTGELFF
TRBV9 CASSGQPGSSGNTIYF
TRBV7-9 CASSLHTGGYTF
TRBV10-1 CASSGSGVLEYNEQFF
TRBV7-2 CASSLVGLTYEQYF
TRBV5-4 CASSSPDKGGHAEAFF
TRBV18 CASSPQGTASYEQYF
TRBV6-6 CASSSEGSSYNEQFF
TRBV6-5 CASNNRGYGYTF
TRBV9 CASSTPGWGGSGANVLTF
TRBV6-5 CASSPRGPATYEQYF
TRBV5-4 CAFLRQGRETQYF
TRBV10-3 CAINRSTEAFF
TRBV6-5 CASSVRGSGNTIYF
TRBV9 CASSVPKRGGTAPDTQYF
TRBV4-1 CASSQVSTNYGYTF
TRBV27 CASSFWGETYEQYF
TRBV5-4 CASSFRGQGFYGYTF
TRBV11-3 CASSAPGQGSEQFF